Sequencing of this T cell receptor (beta chain) was carried out in a study of blood T cell repertoires in COVID-19. About the research overall: Samples of COVID-19 (acute and convalescent) were obtained from the United States, Italy and Spain. Nucleic acid was either cDNA or gDNA, and it came from T cells, B-cell-depleted T cells, or PBMCs.

Sequenced by immunoSEQ multiplex PCR; TCRdb stores in-frame clones only, minus some. The data contain 190,000 or so clones, 89% of them singletons. Germline V CDR1 and CDR2: SGHAT, FQNNGV. The V gene lost 0 bases and the J gene lost 6 bases, with 6 bases spanning the gap. The CDR3 totals 13 residues. The source is a man aged 40-49 years with acute or convalescent COVID-19. What was sequenced was peripheral blood. The chain links TRBV11-2 to TRBJ1-5, with D perhaps matching TRBD1 (5 bases). CDR3 DNA sequence: TGTGCCAGCAGCTTAGATCAGGGTCAGCCCCAGCATTTT. As protein: CASSLDQGQPQHF.